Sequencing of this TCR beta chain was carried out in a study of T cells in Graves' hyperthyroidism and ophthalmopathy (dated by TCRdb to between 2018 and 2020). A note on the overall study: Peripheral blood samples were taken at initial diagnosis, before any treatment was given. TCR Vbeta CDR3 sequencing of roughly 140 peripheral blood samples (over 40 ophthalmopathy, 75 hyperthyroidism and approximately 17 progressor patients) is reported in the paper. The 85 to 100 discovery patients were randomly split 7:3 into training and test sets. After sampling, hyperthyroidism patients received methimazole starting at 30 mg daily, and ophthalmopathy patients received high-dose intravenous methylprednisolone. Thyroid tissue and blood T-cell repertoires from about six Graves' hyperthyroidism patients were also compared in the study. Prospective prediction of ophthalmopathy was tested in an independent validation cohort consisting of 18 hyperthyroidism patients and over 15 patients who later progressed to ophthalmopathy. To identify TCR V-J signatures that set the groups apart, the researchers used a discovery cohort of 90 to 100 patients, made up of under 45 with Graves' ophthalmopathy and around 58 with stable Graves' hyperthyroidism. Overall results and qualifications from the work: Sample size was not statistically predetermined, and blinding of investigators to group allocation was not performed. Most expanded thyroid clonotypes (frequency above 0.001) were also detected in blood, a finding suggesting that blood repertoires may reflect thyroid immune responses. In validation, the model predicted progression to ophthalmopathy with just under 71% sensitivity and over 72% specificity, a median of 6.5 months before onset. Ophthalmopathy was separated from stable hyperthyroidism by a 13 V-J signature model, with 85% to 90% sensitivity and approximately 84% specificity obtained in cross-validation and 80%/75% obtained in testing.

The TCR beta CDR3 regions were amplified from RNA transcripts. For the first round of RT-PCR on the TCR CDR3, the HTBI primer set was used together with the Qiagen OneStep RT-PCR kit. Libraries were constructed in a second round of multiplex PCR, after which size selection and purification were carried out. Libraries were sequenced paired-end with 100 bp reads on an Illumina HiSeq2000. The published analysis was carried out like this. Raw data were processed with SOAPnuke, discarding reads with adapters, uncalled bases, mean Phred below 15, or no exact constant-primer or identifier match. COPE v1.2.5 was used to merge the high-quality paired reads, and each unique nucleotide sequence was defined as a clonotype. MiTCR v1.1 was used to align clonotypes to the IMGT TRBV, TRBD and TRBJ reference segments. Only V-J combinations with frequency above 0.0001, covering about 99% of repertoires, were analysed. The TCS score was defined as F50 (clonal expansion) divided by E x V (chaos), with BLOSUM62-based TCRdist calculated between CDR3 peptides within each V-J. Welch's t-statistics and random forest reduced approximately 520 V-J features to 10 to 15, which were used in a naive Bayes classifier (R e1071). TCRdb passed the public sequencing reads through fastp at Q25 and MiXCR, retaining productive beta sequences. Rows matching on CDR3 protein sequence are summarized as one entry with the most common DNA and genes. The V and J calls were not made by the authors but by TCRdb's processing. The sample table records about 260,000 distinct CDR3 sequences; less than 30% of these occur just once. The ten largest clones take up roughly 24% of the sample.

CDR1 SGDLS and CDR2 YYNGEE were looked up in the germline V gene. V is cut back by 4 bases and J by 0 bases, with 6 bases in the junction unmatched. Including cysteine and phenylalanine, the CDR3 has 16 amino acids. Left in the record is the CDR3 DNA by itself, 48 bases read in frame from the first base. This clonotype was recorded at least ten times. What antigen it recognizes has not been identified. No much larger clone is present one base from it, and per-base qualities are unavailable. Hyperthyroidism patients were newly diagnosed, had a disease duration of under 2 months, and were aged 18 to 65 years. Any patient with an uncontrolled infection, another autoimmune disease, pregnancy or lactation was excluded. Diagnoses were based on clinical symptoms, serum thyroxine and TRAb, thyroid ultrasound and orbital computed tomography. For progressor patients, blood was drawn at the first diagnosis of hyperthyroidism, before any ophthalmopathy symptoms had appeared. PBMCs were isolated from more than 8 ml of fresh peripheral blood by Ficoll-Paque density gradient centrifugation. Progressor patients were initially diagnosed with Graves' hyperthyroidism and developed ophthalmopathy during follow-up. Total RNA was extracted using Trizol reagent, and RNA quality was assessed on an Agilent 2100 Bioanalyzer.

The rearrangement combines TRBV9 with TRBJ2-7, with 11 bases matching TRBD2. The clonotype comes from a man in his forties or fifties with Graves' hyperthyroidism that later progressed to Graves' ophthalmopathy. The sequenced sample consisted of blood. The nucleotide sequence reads TGTGCCAGCAGCCCTGATCTAGCGGGAGGCTCCTACGAGCAGTACTTC. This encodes CASSPDLAGGSYEQYF.